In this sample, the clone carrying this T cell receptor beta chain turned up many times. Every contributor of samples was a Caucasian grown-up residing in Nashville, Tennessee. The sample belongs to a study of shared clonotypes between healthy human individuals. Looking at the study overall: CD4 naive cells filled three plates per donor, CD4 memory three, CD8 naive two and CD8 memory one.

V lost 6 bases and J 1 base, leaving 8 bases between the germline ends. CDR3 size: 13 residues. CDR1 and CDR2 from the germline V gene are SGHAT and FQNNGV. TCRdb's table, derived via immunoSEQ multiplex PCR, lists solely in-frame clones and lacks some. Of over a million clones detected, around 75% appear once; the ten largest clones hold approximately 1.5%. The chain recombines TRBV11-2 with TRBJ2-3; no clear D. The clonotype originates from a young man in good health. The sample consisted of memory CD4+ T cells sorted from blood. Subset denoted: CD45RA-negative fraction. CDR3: CASSFPGTDTQYF. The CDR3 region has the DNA TGTGCCAGCAGTTTTCCGGGCACAGATACGCAGTATTTT.